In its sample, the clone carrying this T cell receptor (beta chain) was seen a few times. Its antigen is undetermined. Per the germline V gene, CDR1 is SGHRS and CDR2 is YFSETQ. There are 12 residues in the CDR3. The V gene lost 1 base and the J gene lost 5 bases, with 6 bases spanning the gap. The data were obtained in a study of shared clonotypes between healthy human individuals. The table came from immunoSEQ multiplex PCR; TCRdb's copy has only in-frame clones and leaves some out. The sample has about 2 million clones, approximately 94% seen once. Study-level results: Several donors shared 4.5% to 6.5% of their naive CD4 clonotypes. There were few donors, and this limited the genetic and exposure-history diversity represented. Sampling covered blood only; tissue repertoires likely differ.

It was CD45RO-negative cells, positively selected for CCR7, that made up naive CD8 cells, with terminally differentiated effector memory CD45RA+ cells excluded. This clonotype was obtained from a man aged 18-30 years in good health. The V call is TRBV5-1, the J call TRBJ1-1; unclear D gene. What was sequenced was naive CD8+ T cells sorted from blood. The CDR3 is CASSLYGTEAFF. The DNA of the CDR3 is TGCGCCAGCAGCTTGTACGGGACTGAAGCTTTCTTT.